The entry below gives a single T cell receptor (beta chain) sequence along with its context. This sample was included in a study of blood T cell repertoires in COVID-19. Turning to the study itself: Donors in the United States, Italy and Spain gave samples during acute or convalescent COVID-19. The cDNA or gDNA used as material had been derived from T cells, B-cell-depleted T cells, or PBMCs.

This CDR3 is built from 12 residues. CDR1 and CDR2 from the germline V gene are SNHLY and FYNNEI. Between the trimmed V and J ends, which lost 6 bases and 0 bases, there was a span of 6 bases. Sequencing was performed with immunoSEQ multiplex PCR; in TCRdb, only in-frame clones are kept and a portion is missing. Counted here are about 110,000 clones, over 75% occurring once; the ten biggest clones make up 2.4%. The material sequenced was peripheral blood. The rearrangement links TRBV2 to TRBJ2-7; tentative D call: TRBD1 (5 bases). The TCR was taken from a human donor in a cohort sampled during active COVID-19. The CDR3 spells CASRGDSYEQYF. CDR3 sequence (DNA): TGTGCCAGCAGAGGGGACTCCTACGAGCAGTACTTC.